This T cell receptor (beta chain) was observed in a study of CD8+CD57+ T cells in acquired aplastic anemia. Study-level results: The CD8+ Simpson's diversity of patients and controls was not significantly different.

The CDR3 totals 16 residues. In germline, CDR1 is SGHTA, CDR2 FQGNSA. V was trimmed by 1 base and J by 0 bases, leaving 10 bases between them. TCR beta VDJ and CDR3 profiles were obtained from a genomic DNA template. TCRdb re-derived calls from the reads in MiXCR, one entry per CDR3 protein. This table holds approximately 180,000 distinct CDR3 sequences, around 50% found once. Patients included in sequencing had previously demonstrated CD8+CD57+ cell expansion by flow cytometry. Patients were untreated when blood was sampled. This clonotype was picked up many times. Its cognate antigen is unknown. The chain carries TRBV7-2 and TRBJ1-3; no firm D call. The origin of this receptor is a human donor with aplastic anemia. The specimen sequenced was sorted CD4+, CD8+, or CD8+CD57+ T cells (not recorded which) from PBMCs. CDR3 amino acids: CASSLGRRSSGNTIYF. The DNA for the CDR3 is TGTGCCAGCAGCTTAGGTCGCAGGTCCTCTGGAAACACCATATATTTT.